This TCR beta chain was obtained from a study of blood T cells in healthy people across ages. Caucasian individuals from Russia who were healthy and aged about 6 to 95 acted as donors. Next came a second PCR, run for about 7 to 12 cycles, which used a sample-barcoded 5' primer along with a J-beta primer mix. A single record per CDR3 protein comes from TCRdb applying MiXCR to the 5' RACE reads. Of about 640,000 distinct CDR3 sequences detected, roughly 53% appear once; the ten largest clones hold 35% to 40%. The length of the CDR3 is 13 residues. Per germline, CDR1 MDHEN and CDR2 SYDVKM. The genes are TRBV28 and TRBJ2-7; TRBD1 matches 7 bases. The last part of the DNA fits TRBJ2-4 better; the J call may be wrong. The sequence came from a man aged 60 to 69 in good health. The specimen sequenced was blood. The CDR3 protein is CASTDRVGNIQYF. The CDR3 coding sequence is TGTGCCAGCACTGACAGGGTGGGAAACATTCAGTACTTC.